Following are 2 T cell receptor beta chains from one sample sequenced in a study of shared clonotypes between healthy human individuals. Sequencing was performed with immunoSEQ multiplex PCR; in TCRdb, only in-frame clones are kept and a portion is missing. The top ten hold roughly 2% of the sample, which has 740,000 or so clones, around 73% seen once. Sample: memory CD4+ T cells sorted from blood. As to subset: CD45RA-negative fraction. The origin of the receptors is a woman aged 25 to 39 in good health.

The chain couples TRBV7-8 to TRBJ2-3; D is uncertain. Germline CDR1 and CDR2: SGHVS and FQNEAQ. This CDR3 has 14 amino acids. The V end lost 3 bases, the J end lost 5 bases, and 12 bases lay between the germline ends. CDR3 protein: CASSFGPSRDTQYF. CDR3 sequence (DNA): TGTGCCAGCAGCTTTGGACCCTCCAGAGATACGCAGTATTTT.

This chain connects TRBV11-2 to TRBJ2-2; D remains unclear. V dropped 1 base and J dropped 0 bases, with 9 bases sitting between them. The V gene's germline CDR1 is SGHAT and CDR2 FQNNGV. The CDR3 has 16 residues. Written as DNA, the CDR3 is TGTGCCAGCAGCTTAGGGTCGCTAGCGAACACCGGGGAGCTGTTTTTT. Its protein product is CASSLGSLANTGELFF. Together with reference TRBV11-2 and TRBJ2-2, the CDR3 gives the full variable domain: EAGVAQSPRYKIIEKRQSVAFWCNPISGHATLYWYQQILGQGPKLLIQFQNNGVVDDSQLPKDRFSAERLKGVDSTLKIQPAKLEDSAVYLCASSLGSLANTGELFFGEGSRLTVL.